One sample yielded the 4 T cell receptor beta chains listed below, sequenced in a study of TIL therapy for anti-PD-1-resistant metastatic lung cancer. This was the immunoSEQ v3 assay. Assay: immunoSEQ multiplex PCR; the TCRdb copy retains only in-frame clones and omits some. The top ten clones hold 4% to 6% of a sample with about 50,000 clones, approximately 83% of them seen once. Stated time point: pre-treatment sample, taken before nivolumab and TIL therapy. The material sequenced was blood, taken at baseline. The receptors were gathered from a person aged 25-85 years with non-small cell lung cancer.

The rearrangement uses TRBV7-8 and TRBJ2-3; D not certain. This CDR3 region has 13 residues. V gave up 2 bases and J gave up 6 bases, with 9 bases separating them. Germline V CDR1 and CDR2: SGHVS, FQNEAQ. The CDR3 is CASSLYVGDTQYF. The CDR3 DNA reads as TGTGCCAGCAGCTTATACGTGGGGGATACGCAGTATTTT.

The chain uses TRBV19 and TRBJ2-2, with 7 positions matching TRBD2. The V gene's germline CDR1 is LNHDA and CDR2 SQIVND (reference sequence). V lost 3 bases and J lost 5; bases outside the gene matches: 18. This CDR3 is built from 19 residues. The CDR3 protein is CASSISRAGRQLRTGELFF. For the CDR3, the DNA is TGTGCCAGTAGTATTTCCAGGGCCGGGAGGCAACTCAGGACCGGGGAGCTGTTTTTT.

This clone was found once. This chain joins TRBV19 and TRBJ2-7; TRBD1 aligns across 8 bases. CDR3 size: 15 residues. Germline V gene data show CDR1 as LNHDA and CDR2 as SQIVND (reference sequence). V dropped 5 bases and J dropped 1; count of bases not matched to a gene: 7. CDR3 DNA: TGTGCCAGTAGTCCGTCAGGGGGCGGGTCCTACGAGCAGTACTTC. It codes for CASSPSGGGSYEQYF.

The rearrangement links TRBV3-1 (or the pseudogene TRBV3-2) to TRBJ1-1; 10 nucleotides agree with TRBD1. J lost 7 bases, V lost 1 base, and 3 bases had no gene match. CDR3 length: 14 amino acids. The germline V gene has CDR1 LGHDT and CDR2 YNNKEL (reference sequence). In DNA, the CDR3 is TGTGCCAGCAGCCAAGGGACAGGGGGGCTTGAAGCTTTCTTT. It is translated as CASSQGTGGLEAFF.